A selection of T cell receptor beta chains follows, all from one sample in a study of response to subunit inactivated influenza vaccine. TCRdb reprocessed the RT-PCR reads with MiXCR, giving one entry per CDR3 protein. The sample has around 320,000 distinct CDR3 sequences; roughly 20% are singletons. The specimen was PBMCs from blood, collected approximately 20 months after vaccination. The receptor set was obtained from a man in his fifties or sixties who received an inactivated influenza vaccine. The CDR3 runs from the conserved cysteine through the conserved F or W. Fields, in order: V gene, CDR3 length, CDR3 protein.

>TRBV7-2|13
CASSLVGDGEQYF
>TRBV12-3/TRBV12-4|14
CASRSGQGSYEQYF
>TRBV6-5|16
CASSYDRGGAYNEQFF
>TRBV5-5|17
CASSLPLASGRFYEQYF
>TRBV7-6|13
CASSLAGGGELFF
>TRBV27|13
CASRARAGGGYTF
>TRBV29-1|13
CSAQGRTGNTIYF
>TRBV29-1|12
CSVGIMNTEAFF
>TRBV10-3|13
CAIDREGTDTQYF
>TRBV19|16
CASSFGGAKAVQPQHF
>TRBV4-3|15
CASSQGRSTNEKLFF
>TRBV10-3|13
CAIGTSGSTEQFF
>TRBV5-4|15
CASSPRQGGAEKLFF
>TRBV3-1|17
CASSQLTGADSGNTIYF
>TRBV7-2|12
CASQYGVNEQFF
>TRBV10-3|13
CAILAGGTDTQYF
>TRBV6-6|13
CASNRRGDQPQHF
>TRBV18|13
CASSGSGDTEAFF
>TRBV20-1|13
CSASKDSNQPQHF
>TRBV5-1|15
CASTAITSANYGYTF
>TRBV5-4|14
CASSAAGRDYGYTF
>TRBV7-2|14
CASSSVGGTDTQYF
>TRBV28|16
CASSPLAAISYNEQFF
>TRBV6-1|15
CASTSTSGIYNEQFF
>TRBV6-6|12
CASSLTDSPLHF